This T cell receptor (beta chain) was sequenced in a study of T cells in Graves' hyperthyroidism and ophthalmopathy. Study information: Peripheral blood collection took place at initial diagnosis, before any treatment. Study-level findings and limits: Most thyroid clonotypes expanded above 0.001 appeared in blood too. Researchers report that a 13 V-J model separated ophthalmopathy from stable hyperthyroidism.

Germline V CDR1 and CDR2: KGHSH, LQKENI. The CDR3 contains 16 residues. Between the trimmed V and J ends, which lost 4 bases and 0 bases, there was a span of 10 bases. RNA transcripts gave rise to amplified TCR beta CDR3 regions. The TCR CDR3 first-round RT-PCR relied on the HTBI primer set. TCRdb used MiXCR to reprocess the multiplex PCR reads, holding one entry per CDR3 protein. The table lists under 450,000 distinct CDR3 sequences, around 14% of them singletons. Details on this clonotype: The antigen is undetermined.

This sequence joins TRBV18 and TRBJ1-6; the D is unclear. The receptor was derived from a woman aged 18-29 years with Graves' hyperthyroidism. Input material: blood. The CDR3: CASSHSRSSYNSPLHF. CDR3 DNA: TGTGCCAGCTCACACAGCAGGAGCTCCTATAATTCACCCCTCCACTTT.